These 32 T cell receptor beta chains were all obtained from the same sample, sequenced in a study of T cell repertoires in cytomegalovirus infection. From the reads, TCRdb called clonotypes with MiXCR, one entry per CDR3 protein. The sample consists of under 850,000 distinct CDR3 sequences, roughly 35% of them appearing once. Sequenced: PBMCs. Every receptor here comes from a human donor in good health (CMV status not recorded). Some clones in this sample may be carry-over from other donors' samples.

DNA of the CDR3: TGTGCCAGCAGCTTCTACGGTGAAGCTTTCTTT. It is translated as CASSFYGEAFF. This chain connects TRBV7-2 to TRBJ1-1; D is uncertain. Germline V gene data show CDR1 as SGHTA and CDR2 as FQGNSA. Between the trimmed V and J ends, which lost 3 bases and 7 bases, there was a span of 6 bases. This CDR3 region has 11 residues.

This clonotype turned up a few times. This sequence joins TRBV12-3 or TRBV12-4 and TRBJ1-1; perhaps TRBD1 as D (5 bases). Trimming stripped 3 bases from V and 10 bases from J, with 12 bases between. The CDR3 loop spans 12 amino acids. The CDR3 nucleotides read TGTGCCAGCAGTTTTGGGACCTATACAGCTTTCTTT. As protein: CASSFGTYTAFF.

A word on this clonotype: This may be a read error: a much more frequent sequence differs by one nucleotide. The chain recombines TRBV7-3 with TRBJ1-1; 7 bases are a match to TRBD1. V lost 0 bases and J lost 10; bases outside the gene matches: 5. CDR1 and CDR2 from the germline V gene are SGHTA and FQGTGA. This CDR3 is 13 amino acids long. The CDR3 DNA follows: TGTGCCAGCAGCTTAACTACAGGGGTTAGAGCTTTCTTT. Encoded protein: CASSLTTGVRAFF.

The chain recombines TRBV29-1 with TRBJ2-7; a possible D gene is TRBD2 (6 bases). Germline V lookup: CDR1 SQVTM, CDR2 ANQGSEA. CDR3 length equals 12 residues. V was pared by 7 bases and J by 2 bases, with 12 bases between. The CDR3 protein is CSAEEGTYEQYF. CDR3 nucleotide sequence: TGCAGCGCTGAGGAGGGGACCTACGAGCAGTACTTC.

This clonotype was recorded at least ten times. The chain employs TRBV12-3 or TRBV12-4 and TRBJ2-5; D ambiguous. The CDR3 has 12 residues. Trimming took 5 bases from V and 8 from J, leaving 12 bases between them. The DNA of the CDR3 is TGTGCCAGCAGTCCCGGGTCTCCAACCCAGTACTTC. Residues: CASSPGSPTQYF.

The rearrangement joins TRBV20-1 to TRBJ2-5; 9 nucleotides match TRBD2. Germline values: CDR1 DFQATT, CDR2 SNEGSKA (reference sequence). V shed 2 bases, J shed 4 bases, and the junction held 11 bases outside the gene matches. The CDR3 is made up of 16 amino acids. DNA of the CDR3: TGCAGTGCTAGAAAAGGACTAGCGAATCAGAGAGAGACCCAGTACTTC. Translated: CSARKGLANQRETQYF.

As DNA, the CDR3 is TGTGCCATCACCGACCCAATTAGCGGGAGTCCCTACGAGCAGTACTTC. Protein: CAITDPISGSPYEQYF. This chain connects TRBV10-3 to TRBJ2-7; 9 bases align to TRBD2. Per germline, CDR1 ENHRY and CDR2 SYGVKD. The CDR3 has 16 residues. The junction had 12 bases not matched to a gene; V was cut back by 7 bases and J by 2 bases.

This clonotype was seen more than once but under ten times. Here the CDR3 DNA reads TGTGCCAGCAGCGCCAGCAGGGCCGATGAAGGCCGCGGGCAGTACTTC. This sequence encodes CASSASRADEGRGQYF. The rearrangement joins TRBV7-6 to TRBJ2-7, with D possibly being TRBD1 (5 bases). CDR3 size: 16 residues. CDR1 and CDR2 from the germline V gene are SGHVS and FNYEAQ. Deletions cut 5 bases from V and 9 bases from J, with 26 bases between.

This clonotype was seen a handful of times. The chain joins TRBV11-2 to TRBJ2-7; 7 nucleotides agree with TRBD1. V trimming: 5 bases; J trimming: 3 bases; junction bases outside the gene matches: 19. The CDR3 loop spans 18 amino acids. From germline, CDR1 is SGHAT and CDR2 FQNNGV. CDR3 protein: CASSPTDRVGSVLYEQYF. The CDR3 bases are TGTGCCAGCAGCCCCACAGACAGGGTTGGCTCTGTCCTCTACGAGCAGTACTTC.

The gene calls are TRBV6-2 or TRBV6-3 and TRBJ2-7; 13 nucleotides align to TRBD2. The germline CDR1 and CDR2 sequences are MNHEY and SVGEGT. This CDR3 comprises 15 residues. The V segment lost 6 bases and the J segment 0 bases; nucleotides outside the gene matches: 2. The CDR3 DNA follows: TGTGCCAGCAGCGGGACTAGCGGGGTCTCCTACGAGCAGTACTTC. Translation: CASSGTSGVSYEQYF.

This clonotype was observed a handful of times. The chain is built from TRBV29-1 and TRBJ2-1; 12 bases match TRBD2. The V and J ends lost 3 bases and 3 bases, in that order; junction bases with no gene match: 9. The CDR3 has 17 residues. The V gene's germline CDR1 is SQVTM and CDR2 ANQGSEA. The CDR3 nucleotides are TGCAGCGTTGATCCCTCTAGCGGGAGGGGGCACTACAATGAGCAGTTCTTC. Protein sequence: CSVDPSSGRGHYNEQFF.

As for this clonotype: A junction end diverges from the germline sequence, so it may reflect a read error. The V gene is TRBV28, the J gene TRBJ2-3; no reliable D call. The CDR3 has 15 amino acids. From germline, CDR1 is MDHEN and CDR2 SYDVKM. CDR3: CASGLAGPSIDTQYF. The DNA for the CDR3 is TGTGCCAGCGGTTTAGCCGGTCCTAGTATAGATACGCAGTATTTT.

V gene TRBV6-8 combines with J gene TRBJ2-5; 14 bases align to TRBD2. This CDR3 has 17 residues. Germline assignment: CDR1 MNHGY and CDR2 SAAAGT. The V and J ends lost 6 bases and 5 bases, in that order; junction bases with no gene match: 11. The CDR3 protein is CASRKGTSGSVGETQYF. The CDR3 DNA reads TGTGCCAGCAGGAAGGGGACTAGCGGGAGTGTGGGTGAGACCCAGTACTTC.

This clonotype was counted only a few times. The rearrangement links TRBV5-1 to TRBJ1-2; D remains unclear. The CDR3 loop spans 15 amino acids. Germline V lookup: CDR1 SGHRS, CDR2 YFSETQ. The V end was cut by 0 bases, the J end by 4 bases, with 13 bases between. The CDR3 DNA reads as TGCGCCAGCAGCTTGGCCGGTCAGACGTCCTATGGCTACACCTTC. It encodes CASSLAGQTSYGYTF.

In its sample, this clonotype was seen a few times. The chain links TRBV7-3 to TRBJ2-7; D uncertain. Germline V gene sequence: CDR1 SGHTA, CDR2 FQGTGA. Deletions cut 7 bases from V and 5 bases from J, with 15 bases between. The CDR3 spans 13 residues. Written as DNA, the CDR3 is TGTGCCAGCACCTCCGCCCCTTCAGACGAGCAGTACTTC. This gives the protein CASTSAPSDEQYF.

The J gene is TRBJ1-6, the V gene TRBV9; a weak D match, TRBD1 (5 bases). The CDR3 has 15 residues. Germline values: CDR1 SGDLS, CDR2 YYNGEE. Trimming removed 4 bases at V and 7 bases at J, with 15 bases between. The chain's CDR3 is CASSLIGTENSPLHF. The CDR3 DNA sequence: TGTGCCAGCAGCCTTATCGGGACCGAGAATTCACCCCTCCACTTT.

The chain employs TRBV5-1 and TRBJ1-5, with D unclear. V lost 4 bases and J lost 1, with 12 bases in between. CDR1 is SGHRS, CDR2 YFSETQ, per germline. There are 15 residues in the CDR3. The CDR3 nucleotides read TGCGCCAGCAGCGCAGAGGGTACCAGCAATCAGCCCCAGCATTTT. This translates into CASSAEGTSNQPQHF. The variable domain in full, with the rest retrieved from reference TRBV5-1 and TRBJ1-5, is KAGVTQTPRYLIKTRGQQVTLSCSPISGHRSVSWYQQTPGQGLQFLFEYFSETQRNKGNFPGRFSGRQFSNSRSEMNVSTLELGDSALYLCASSAEGTSNQPQHFGDGTRLSIL.

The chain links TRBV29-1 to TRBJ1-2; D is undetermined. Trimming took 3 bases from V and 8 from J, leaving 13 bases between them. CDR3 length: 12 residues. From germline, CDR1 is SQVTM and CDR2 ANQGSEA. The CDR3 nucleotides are TGCAGCGTTGACAAGGCGAACTGGGGCTACACCTTC. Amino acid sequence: CSVDKANWGYTF.

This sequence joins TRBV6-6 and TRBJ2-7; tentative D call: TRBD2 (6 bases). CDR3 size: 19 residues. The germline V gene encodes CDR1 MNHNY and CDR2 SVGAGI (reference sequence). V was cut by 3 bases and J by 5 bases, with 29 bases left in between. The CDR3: CASSYMGRSGGTSANEQYF. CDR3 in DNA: TGTGCCAGCAGTTATATGGGACGAAGTGGGGGGACGTCAGCGAACGAGCAGTACTTC.

This CDR3 reads CASSSPETANQPQHF. The CDR3 DNA reads as TGTGCCAGCAGCTCCCCCGAGACAGCAAATCAGCCCCAGCATTTT. The chain joins TRBV7-9 to TRBJ1-5; the D gene is possibly TRBD1 (5 bases). The CDR3 has 15 amino acids. Deletions cut 4 bases from V and 4 bases from J, with 14 bases between. The V gene's germline CDR1 is SEHNR and CDR2 FQNEAQ (reference sequence).

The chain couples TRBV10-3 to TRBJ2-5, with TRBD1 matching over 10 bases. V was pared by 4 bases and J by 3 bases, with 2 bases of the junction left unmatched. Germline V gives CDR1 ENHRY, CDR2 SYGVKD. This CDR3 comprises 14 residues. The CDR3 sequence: CAISGGTGEETQYF. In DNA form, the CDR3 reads TGTGCCATCAGTGGCGGGACAGGGGAAGAGACCCAGTACTTC.

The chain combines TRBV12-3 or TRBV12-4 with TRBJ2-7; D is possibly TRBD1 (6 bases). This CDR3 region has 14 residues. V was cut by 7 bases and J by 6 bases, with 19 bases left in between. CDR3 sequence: CASTLTDSPREQYF. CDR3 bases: TGTGCCAGCACCCTTACGGACAGCCCTCGCGAGCAGTACTTC.

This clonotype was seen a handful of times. The DNA of the CDR3 is TGTGCCAGCAGGGAATCGTCATACAATGAGCAGTTCTTC. Translated, it gives CASRESSYNEQFF. The rearrangement uses TRBV12-3 or TRBV12-4 and TRBJ2-1; no firm D call. The CDR3 is 13 residues long. Trimming removed 6 bases from V and 4 bases from J, with 10 bases in between.

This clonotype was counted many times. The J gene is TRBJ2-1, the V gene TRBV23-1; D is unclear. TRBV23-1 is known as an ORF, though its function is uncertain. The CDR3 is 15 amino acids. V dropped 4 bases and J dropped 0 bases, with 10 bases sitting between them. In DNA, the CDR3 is TGCGCCAGCAGTCGGACCCCCAGCTCCTACAATGAGCAGTTCTTC. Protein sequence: CASSRTPSSYNEQFF.

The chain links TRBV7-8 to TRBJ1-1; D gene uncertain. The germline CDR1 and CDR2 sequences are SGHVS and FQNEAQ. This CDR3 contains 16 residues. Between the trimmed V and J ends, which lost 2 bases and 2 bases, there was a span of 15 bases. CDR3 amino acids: CASSLNSVHRNTEAFF. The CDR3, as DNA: TGTGCCAGCAGCTTAAATAGTGTGCACCGAAACACTGAAGCTTTCTTT.

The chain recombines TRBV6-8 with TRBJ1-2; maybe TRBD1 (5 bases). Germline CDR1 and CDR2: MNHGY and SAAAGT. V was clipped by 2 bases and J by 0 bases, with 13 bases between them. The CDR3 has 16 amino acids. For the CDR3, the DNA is TGTGCCAGCAGTTACGCGGAGGGGACTTCTAACTATGGCTACACCTTC. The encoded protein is CASSYAEGTSNYGYTF.

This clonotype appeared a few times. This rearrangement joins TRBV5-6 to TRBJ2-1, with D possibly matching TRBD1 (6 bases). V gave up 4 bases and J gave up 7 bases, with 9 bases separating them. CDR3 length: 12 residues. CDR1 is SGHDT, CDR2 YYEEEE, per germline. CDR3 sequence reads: CASSRQVNEQFF. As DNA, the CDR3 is TGTGCCAGCAGCCGACAGGTGAATGAGCAGTTCTTC.

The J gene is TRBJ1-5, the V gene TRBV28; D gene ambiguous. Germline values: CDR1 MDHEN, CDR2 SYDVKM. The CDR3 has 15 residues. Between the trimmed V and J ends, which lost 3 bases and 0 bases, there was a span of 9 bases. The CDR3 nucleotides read TGTGCCAGCAGTTTCTGGACGGATAGCAATCAGCCCCAGCATTTT. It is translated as CASSFWTDSNQPQHF. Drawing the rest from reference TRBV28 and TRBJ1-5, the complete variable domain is DVKVTQSSRYLVKRTGEKVFLECVQDMDHENMFWYRQDPGLGLRLIYFSYDVKMKEKGDIPEGYSVSREKKERFSLILESASTNQTSMYLCASSFWTDSNQPQHFGDGTRLSIL.

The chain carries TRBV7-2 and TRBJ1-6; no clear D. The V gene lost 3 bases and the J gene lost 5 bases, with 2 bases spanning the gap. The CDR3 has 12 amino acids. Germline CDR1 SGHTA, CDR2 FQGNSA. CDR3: CASSFDNSPLHF. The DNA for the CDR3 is TGTGCCAGCAGCTTCGATAATTCACCCCTCCACTTT.

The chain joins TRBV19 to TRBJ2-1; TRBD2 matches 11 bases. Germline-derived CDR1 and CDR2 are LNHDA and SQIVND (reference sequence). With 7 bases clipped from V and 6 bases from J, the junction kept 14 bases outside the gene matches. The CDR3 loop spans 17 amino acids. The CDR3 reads CASTRWASGRSSNEQFF. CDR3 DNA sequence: TGTGCCAGTACCCGATGGGCTAGCGGGAGGTCTTCCAATGAGCAGTTCTTC.

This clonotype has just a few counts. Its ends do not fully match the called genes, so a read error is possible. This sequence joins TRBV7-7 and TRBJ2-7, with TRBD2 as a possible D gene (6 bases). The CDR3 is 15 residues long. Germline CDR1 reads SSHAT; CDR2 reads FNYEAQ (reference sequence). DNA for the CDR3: TGTGCTAGCAGCCAGACCGCGGGACCTCCCTACGAGCAGTACTTC. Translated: CASSQTAGPPYEQYF. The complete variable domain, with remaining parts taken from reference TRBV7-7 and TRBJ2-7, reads GAGVSQSPRYKVTKRGQDVTLRCDPISSHATLYWYQQALGQGPEFLTYFNYEAQPDKSGLPSDRFSAERPEGSISTLTIQRTEQRDSAMYRCASSQTAGPPYEQYFGPGTRLTVT.

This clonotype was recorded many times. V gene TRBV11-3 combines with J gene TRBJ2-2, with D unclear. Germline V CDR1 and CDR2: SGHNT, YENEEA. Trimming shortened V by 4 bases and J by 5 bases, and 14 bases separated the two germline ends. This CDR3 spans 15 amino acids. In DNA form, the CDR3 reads TGTGCCAGCAGCTCCGGTCCTCCGTTGACCGGGGAGCTGTTTTTT. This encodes CASSSGPPLTGELFF.